This TCR beta chain originates from a study of T cell repertoires and Cas9 in healthy adults (dated by TCRdb to 2017 to 2018). For the wider study: Within the CD4 and CD8 compartments, the researchers characterized SpCas9-reactive T cells in terms of multi-effector potency, cytotoxicity and lineage determination. Preexisting T cell immunity against the Streptococcus pyogenes Cas9 nuclease (SpCas9) used in CRISPR gene editing was examined in the study.

Donors were healthy humans. Receptor amplification or capture employed the immunoSEQ multiplex PCR assay. TCRdb took over this immuneACCESS table, retaining in-frame rearrangements with V and J assigned. Such tables are incomplete; in checked studies, under half of the missing clones stem from an unresolved V gene, and the remainder is unexplained. The sample includes more than 150 clones, with around 86% observed a single time. The ten most abundant clones make up around 21% of the sample. The full study reports these points: In vitro, SpCas9-reactive regulatory T cells were reported to reduce the proliferation and function of SpCas9-reactive effector T cells. A high frequency of SpCas9-reactive regulatory T cells appeared to be contained within the SpCas9-reactive T cell response.

The CDR3 holds 15 amino acids from the cysteine to the phenylalanine. Only the CDR3 region is kept as DNA, spanning 45 bases read in frame from base 1. Trimming leaves V shorter by 5 bases and J shorter by 4 bases, with the junction holding 7 bases beyond the gene matches. According to the germline V gene (reference sequence), CDR1 reads GTSNPN and CDR2 reads SVGIG. This clone was counted a single time. There are no base qualities to consult, and no much larger clone falls within one base. The source is a human donor in good health. The chain links TRBV30 with TRBJ2-1; TRBD2 agrees with 11 junctional bases. Input material: SpCas9-reactive Tregs (CD4+, CD25+, CD127-, CD137+, CD154-) from PBMCs; culture status not recorded. According to the study, the label for this sample's cell subset or site signals: SpCas9-reactive regulatory T cells. CDR3 protein: CAWGITSGGYNEQFF. The DNA sequence reads TGTGCCTGGGGAATCACTAGCGGGGGATACAATGAGCAGTTCTTC. The CDR3, completed at both ends by the reference TRBV30 and TRBJ2-1 genes, gives the full variable domain SQTIHQWPATLVQPVGSPLSLECTVEGTSNPNLYWYRQAAGRGLQLLFYSVGIGQISSEVPQNLSASRPQDRQFILSSKKLLLSDSGFYLCAWGITSGGYNEQFFGPGTRLTVL.